This passage covers 30 T cell receptor beta chains from one sample sequenced in a study of blood T cell repertoires in COVID-19. Generated by immunoSEQ multiplex PCR, the TCRdb table keeps only in-frame clones and is missing some. The sample consists of a few hundred thousand clones, roughly 90% of them appearing once. Specimen: peripheral blood. Every receptor here comes from a woman in her fifties or sixties with COVID-19, enrolled during active disease.

The DNA of the CDR3 is TGTGCCAGCAGCGCAGGAGGCCAAGAGACCCAGTACTTC. Translated, it gives CASSAGGQETQYF. V and J are TRBV25-1 and TRBJ2-5, with D possibly matching TRBD2 (5 bases). The V gene's germline CDR1 is MGHDK and CDR2 SYGVNS. Trimming shortened V by 6 bases and J by 1 base, and 9 bases separated the two germline ends. CDR3 length: 13 amino acids.

The rearrangement uses TRBV6-5 and TRBJ2-5; D is unresolved. The V gene's germline CDR1 is MNHEY and CDR2 SVGAGI. CDR3 length: 14 residues. Deletions cut 2 bases from V and 5 bases from J, with 12 bases between. The CDR3 DNA sequence: TGTGCCAGCAGTTACCACGGGTTGCGGGAGACCCAGTACTTC. Translation gives CASSYHGLRETQYF.

This chain uses TRBV7-9 with TRBJ2-7, with no clear D. Trimming left V 4 bases short and J 3 bases short, with 4 bases between. From germline, CDR1 is SEHNR and CDR2 FQNEAQ (reference sequence). There are 11 residues in the CDR3. CDR3 DNA: TGTGCCAGCAGCTCCCACTACGAGCAGTACTTC. Protein product: CASSSHYEQYF. Full variable domain (missing parts from reference TRBV7-9 and TRBJ2-7): DTGVSQNPRHKITKRGQNVTFRCDPISEHNRLYWYRQTLGQGPEFLTYFQNEAQLEKSRLLSDRFSAERPKGSFSTLEIQRTEQGDSAMYLCASSSHYEQYFGPGTRLTVT.

This chain connects TRBV4-2 to TRBJ2-6; D perhaps matches TRBD2 (5 bases). CDR3 length equals 18 residues. Germline V gene lookup returns CDR1 LGHNA and CDR2 YNFKEQ. Trimming shortened V by 0 bases and J by 0 bases, and 12 bases separated the two germline ends. This chain's CDR3 is CASSQDGAATSGANVLTF. The CDR3, as DNA: TGTGCCAGCAGCCAAGATGGAGCGGCGACCTCTGGGGCCAACGTCCTGACTTTC.

The rearrangement uses TRBV2 and TRBJ2-7, with D tentatively TRBD2 (6 bases). This CDR3 comprises 14 residues. V shed 3 bases and J shed 5 bases, with 14 bases lying between them. The germline V gene encodes CDR1 SNHLY and CDR2 FYNNEI. In DNA, the CDR3 is TGTGCCAGCAGTGATGGAGGGTTGGGGGACGAGCAGTACTTC. Translated, it gives CASSDGGLGDEQYF.

The rearrangement uses TRBV2 and TRBJ1-5, with 7 bases identical to TRBD1. The V gene's germline CDR1 is SNHLY and CDR2 FYNNEI. The V and J ends lost 3 bases and 2 bases, in that order; junction bases with no gene match: 4. The CDR3 is made up of 15 amino acids. CDR3: CASSDSGQGNQPQHF. CDR3 sequence (DNA): TGTGCCAGCAGTGATTCCGGACAGGGCAATCAGCCCCAGCATTTT.

The rearrangement links TRBV2 to TRBJ1-4; TRBD1 is a possible D gene (5 bases). Germline CDR1 SNHLY, CDR2 FYNNEI. The CDR3 is 15 amino acids. The V end was cut by 7 bases, the J end by 0 bases, with 12 bases between. CDR3 in DNA: TGTGCCAGCATTAGGACATTTACAACTAATGAAAAACTGTTTTTT. Its translation: CASIRTFTTNEKLFF.

The chain joins TRBV5-8 to TRBJ1-4; 7 bases map to TRBD1. Trimming cost V 4 bases and J 0 bases; bases outside gene matches: 9. Germline V CDR1 and CDR2: SGHTS, YDEGEE. The CDR3 length is 17 residues. In DNA form, the CDR3 reads TGTGCCAGCAGCCCCTGGACAGGAGGAGCAACTAATGAAAAACTGTTTTTT. Translation: CASSPWTGGATNEKLFF.

The chain joins TRBV5-1 to TRBJ1-4; 7 bases agree with TRBD1. The CDR3 loop spans 15 amino acids. V lost 4 bases to trimming and J lost 4 bases; unmatched junction nucleotides: 7. Looked up from germline, CDR1 is SGHRS and CDR2 is YFSETQ. CDR3 sequence (DNA): TGCGCCAGCAGCCAAAGCCGGGACAGTAATGAAAAACTGTTTTTT. Amino acid sequence: CASSQSRDSNEKLFF.

This sequence joins TRBV3-1 (or the pseudogene TRBV3-2) and TRBJ1-2; D uncertain. Germline V gives CDR1 LGHDT, CDR2 YNNKEL (reference sequence). V dropped 4 bases and J dropped 7 bases, with 10 bases sitting between them. The CDR3 is made up of 12 amino acids. The CDR3: CASSPLGGGYTF. CDR3 nucleotide sequence: TGTGCCAGCAGCCCTCTTGGCGGTGGCTACACCTTC.

V usage is TRBV27 and J usage is TRBJ1-2; no reliable D call. The CDR3 covers 14 residues. Germline V CDR1 and CDR2: MNHEY, SMNVEV (reference sequence). V lost 5 bases, J lost 0 bases, and 10 bases lay in between. The CDR3 here is CASSPRSANYGYTF. The CDR3 DNA reads TGTGCCAGCAGTCCCCGGAGCGCTAACTATGGCTACACCTTC.

The table lists this clone with a count of one. The rearrangement joins TRBV5-8 to TRBJ2-5, with 9 bases that match TRBD1. Germline-derived CDR1 and CDR2 are SGHTS and YDEGEE. The CDR3 length is 15 residues. J gave up 1 base and V 5 bases, and 6 bases lay outside the gene matches. The CDR3 reads CASRPGTGIQETQYF. CDR3 in DNA: TGTGCCAGCAGACCCGGGACAGGGATCCAAGAGACCCAGTACTTC.

This clone was seen a few times. The chain couples TRBV15 to TRBJ1-2; 11 nucleotides match TRBD1. Germline CDR1 and CDR2: LNHNV and YYDKDF (reference sequence). This CDR3 is built from 18 residues. V trimming: 4 bases; J trimming: 0 bases; junction bases outside the gene matches: 10. The CDR3 bases are TGTGCCACCAGCATGGACAGGGGGCCAATAGTCTCTAACTATGGCTACACCTTC. Amino acid sequence: CATSMDRGPIVSNYGYTF. Full variable domain (remainder filled in from reference TRBV15 and TRBJ1-2): DAMVIQNPRYQVTQFGKPVTLSCSQTLNHNVMYWYQQKSSQAPKLLFHYYDKDFNNEADTPDNFQSRRPNTSFCFLDIRSPGLGDTAMYLCATSMDRGPIVSNYGYTFGSGTRLTVV.

The chain combines TRBV24-1 with TRBJ1-2; 7 bases fit TRBD1. The CDR3 sequence is 15 residues long. Trimming removed 5 bases from V and 10 bases from J; junction bases left unmatched: 15. Germline CDR1 and CDR2: KGHDR and SFDVKD. The CDR3 DNA is TGTGCCACCAGTGGAACAGACAGGGCTGAAAATCTCTACACCTTC. Its translation: CATSGTDRAENLYTF.

The chain is built from TRBV19 and TRBJ1-2; 7 positions match TRBD1. The CDR3 runs to 14 residues. Trimming took 8 bases from V and 8 from J; bases not matched to a gene: 14. Germline V lookup: CDR1 LNHDA, CDR2 SQIVND (reference sequence). The CDR3 spells CASSTGDRTGGYTF. The CDR3 nucleotides are TGTGCCAGTTCAACTGGGGACAGAACGGGCGGCTACACCTTC.

The chain couples TRBV6-4 to TRBJ1-1; TRBD1 agrees at 10 bases. V was clipped by 7 bases and J by 5 bases; unmatched bases: 10. Germline V gene lookup returns CDR1 MRHNA and CDR2 SNTAGT. This CDR3 spans 15 amino acids. The CDR3 spells CASNRDRGSETEAFF. For the CDR3, the DNA is TGTGCCAGCAACAGGGACAGGGGATCGGAGACTGAAGCTTTCTTT.

This clone was seen a few times. The chain uses TRBV28 and TRBJ1-5; D possibly corresponds to TRBD1 (6 bases). V lost 4 bases and J lost 0, with 10 bases in between. Germline V gene data show CDR1 as MDHEN and CDR2 as SYDVKM. The CDR3 consists of 15 residues. DNA for the CDR3: TGTGCCAGCAGTTGGACAGTGTATAGCAATCAGCCCCAGCATTTT. This translates into CASSWTVYSNQPQHF.

This chain uses TRBV28 with TRBJ1-5, with 11 bases identical to TRBD1. Germline loops: CDR1 MDHEN, CDR2 SYDVKM. The V segment lost 6 bases and the J segment 2 bases; nucleotides outside the gene matches: 6. The length of the CDR3 is 16 residues. Here the CDR3 reads CASRGTGGRRNQPQHF. The CDR3 DNA is TGTGCCAGCAGAGGGACAGGGGGAAGGCGCAATCAGCCCCAGCATTTT.

The chain uses TRBV7-2 and TRBJ1-3; D is perhaps TRBD1 (5 bases). CDR1 and CDR2 (germline): SGHTA, FQGNSA. The V and J ends lost 0 bases and 6 bases respectively, with 18 bases between them. CDR3 length equals 17 residues. The CDR3 region is CASSLALGTPRVNTIYF. CDR3 coding DNA: TGTGCCAGCAGCTTAGCGCTGGGGACTCCGAGGGTAAACACCATATATTTT.

This clone has just a few counts. This chain uses TRBV4-1 with TRBJ2-7; 7 nucleotides agree with TRBD2. The CDR3 extends over 15 amino acids. V was pared by 3 bases and J by 3 bases, with 8 bases of the junction left unmatched. Germline CDR1 MGHRA, CDR2 YSYEKL. The CDR3 loop is CASSHLSGVLYEQYF. The CDR3 DNA sequence: TGCGCCAGCAGCCACCTGAGCGGGGTACTCTACGAGCAGTACTTC.

The rearrangement links TRBV11-1 to TRBJ2-1; 11 positions match TRBD2. V shed 1 base, J shed 10 bases, and the junction held 0 bases outside the gene matches. The CDR3 length is 13 residues. Germline values: CDR1 SGHAT, CDR2 FQDESV (reference sequence). CDR3 sequence: CASSLGLAGEQFF. The CDR3 DNA reads as TGTGCCAGCAGCTTAGGACTAGCGGGGGAGCAGTTCTTC. The variable domain in full, with the rest retrieved from reference TRBV11-1 and TRBJ2-1, is EAEVAQSPRYKITEKSQAVAFWCDPISGHATLYWYRQILGQGPELLVQFQDESVVDDSQLPKDRFSAERLKGVDSTLKIQPAELGDSAMYLCASSLGLAGEQFFGPGTRLTVL.

This chain connects TRBV5-4 to TRBJ2-5; D might be TRBD1 (5 bases). This CDR3 has 15 amino acids. The V and J ends lost 4 bases and 1 base respectively, with 14 bases between them. CDR1 is SGHNT, CDR2 YYREEE, per germline (reference sequence). CDR3 DNA sequence: TGTGCCAGCAGCCCCCGGCGCAGGGTCCAAGAGACCCAGTACTTC. Protein: CASSPRRRVQETQYF. The full variable domain, its missing parts supplied by reference TRBV5-4 and TRBJ2-5, is ETGVTQSPTHLIKTRGQQVTLRCSSQSGHNTVSWYQQALGQGPQFIFQYYREEENGRGNFPPRFSGLQFPNYSSELNVNALELDDSALYLCASSPRRRVQETQYFGPGTRLLVL.

The chain uses TRBV23-1 and TRBJ1-2; 9 bases align to TRBD1. TRBV23-1 is given ORF status, its function remaining uncertain. The V segment lost 7 bases and the J segment 6 bases; nucleotides outside the gene matches: 9. The CDR3 extends over 14 amino acids. This CDR3 is CASMTQGAVDGYTF. The CDR3 DNA reads as TGCGCCAGCATGACACAGGGGGCGGTGGATGGCTACACCTTC.

The gene calls are TRBV6-5 and TRBJ1-1; D might be TRBD1 (5 bases). CDR1 and CDR2 (germline): MNHEY, SVGAGI. The germline V and J ends were trimmed by 2 bases and 6 bases, with 13 bases remaining between them. This CDR3 has 14 amino acids. The CDR3 loop reads CASSYTTGGAEAFF. The CDR3 DNA reads as TGTGCCAGCAGTTACACCACAGGAGGGGCTGAAGCTTTCTTT.

This chain links TRBV12-3 or TRBV12-4 with TRBJ1-1; the D is unclear. V lost 3 bases and J 6 bases, leaving 11 bases between the germline ends. This CDR3 has 13 amino acids. This chain's CDR3 is CASSLPGRAEAFF. CDR3 nucleotides: TGTGCCAGCAGTTTGCCCGGGAGGGCTGAAGCTTTCTTT.

The chain joins TRBV7-9 to TRBJ2-7; tentatively, D is TRBD1 (6 bases). V lost 4 bases to trimming and J lost 0 bases, with 22 bases between them. Germline CDR1 is SEHNR and CDR2 is FQNEAQ (reference sequence). The CDR3 consists of 18 residues. In DNA, the CDR3 is TGTGCCAGCAGCTCCCCAAACAGGGTCTCGCTCGGCTCCTACGAGCAGTACTTC. Protein sequence: CASSSPNRVSLGSYEQYF.

The chain links TRBV30 to TRBJ1-6, with D tentatively TRBD1 (5 bases). CDR3 length: 13 residues. CDR1 is GTSNPN, CDR2 SVGIG, per germline (reference sequence). V lost 5 bases to trimming and J lost 10 bases, with 15 bases between them. In DNA, the CDR3 is TGTGCCTGGGGTGCAGGGATCGGGTCACCCCTCCACTTT. Its translation is CAWGAGIGSPLHF. The full variable domain, rest sourced from reference TRBV30 and TRBJ1-6, is SQTIHQWPATLVQPVGSPLSLECTVEGTSNPNLYWYRQAAGRGLQLLFYSVGIGQISSEVPQNLSASRPQDRQFILSSKKLLLSDSGFYLCAWGAGIGSPLHFGNGTRLTVT.

V and J are TRBV7-3 and TRBJ2-3; 9 bases match TRBD2. From germline, CDR1 is SGHTA and CDR2 FQGTGA. V lost 2 bases to trimming and J lost 6 bases; unmatched junction nucleotides: 15. The CDR3 runs 18 residues. The CDR3 loop reads CASSLVGGLAGRGDTQYF. CDR3 DNA sequence: TGTGCCAGCAGCTTAGTTGGGGGCCTAGCGGGGCGCGGTGATACGCAGTATTTT. Drawing the rest from reference TRBV7-3 and TRBJ2-3, the complete variable domain is GAGVSQTPSNKVTEKGKYVELRCDPISGHTALYWYRQSLGQGPEFLIYFQGTGAADDSGLPNDRFFAVRPEGSVSTLKIQRTERGDSAVYLCASSLVGGLAGRGDTQYFGPGTRLTVL.

The chain joins TRBV2 to TRBJ1-1; D gene uncertain. Trimming took off 4 bases at V and 4 bases at J, with 19 bases between the two ends. Germline V gene sequence: CDR1 SNHLY, CDR2 FYNNEI. The CDR3 covers 16 residues. The CDR3 nucleotides are TGTGCCAGCAGTGGGACCCCGGTCCGGGGTCGCACTGAAGCTTTCTTT. It encodes CASSGTPVRGRTEAFF.

The chain joins TRBV6-5 to TRBJ1-2; 9 bases are a match to TRBD1. Germline CDR1 MNHEY, CDR2 SVGAGI. The CDR3 covers 15 residues. V lost 5 bases to trimming and J lost 4 bases; unmatched junction nucleotides: 8. CDR3 in DNA: TGTGCCAGCAGTACTTCCGGGACAGGGTTCTATGGCTACACCTTC. It translates to CASSTSGTGFYGYTF.